The following is a T cell receptor beta chain sequence with its context. These data are taken from a study of technical replicates of blood from several donors. Repertoires were generated with immunoSEQ multiplex PCR, while TCRdb's copy carries only in-frame clones and drops some. The sample holds approximately 68,000 clones; 95% to 97% are singletons and the top ten take about 0.31%. This CDR3 region has 15 residues. Germline values: CDR1 LNHDA, CDR2 SQIVND (reference sequence). Trimming took 5 bases from V and 0 from J, leaving 11 bases between them. This sequence joins TRBV19 and TRBJ1-5; the D is unclear. This receptor was identified in a human donor in good health. Sequenced: T cells isolated from PBMCs. The CDR3 DNA follows: TGTGCCAGTAGTCCTGAGATGCATAGCAATCAGCCCCAGCATTTT. This sequence encodes CASSPEMHSNQPQHF.